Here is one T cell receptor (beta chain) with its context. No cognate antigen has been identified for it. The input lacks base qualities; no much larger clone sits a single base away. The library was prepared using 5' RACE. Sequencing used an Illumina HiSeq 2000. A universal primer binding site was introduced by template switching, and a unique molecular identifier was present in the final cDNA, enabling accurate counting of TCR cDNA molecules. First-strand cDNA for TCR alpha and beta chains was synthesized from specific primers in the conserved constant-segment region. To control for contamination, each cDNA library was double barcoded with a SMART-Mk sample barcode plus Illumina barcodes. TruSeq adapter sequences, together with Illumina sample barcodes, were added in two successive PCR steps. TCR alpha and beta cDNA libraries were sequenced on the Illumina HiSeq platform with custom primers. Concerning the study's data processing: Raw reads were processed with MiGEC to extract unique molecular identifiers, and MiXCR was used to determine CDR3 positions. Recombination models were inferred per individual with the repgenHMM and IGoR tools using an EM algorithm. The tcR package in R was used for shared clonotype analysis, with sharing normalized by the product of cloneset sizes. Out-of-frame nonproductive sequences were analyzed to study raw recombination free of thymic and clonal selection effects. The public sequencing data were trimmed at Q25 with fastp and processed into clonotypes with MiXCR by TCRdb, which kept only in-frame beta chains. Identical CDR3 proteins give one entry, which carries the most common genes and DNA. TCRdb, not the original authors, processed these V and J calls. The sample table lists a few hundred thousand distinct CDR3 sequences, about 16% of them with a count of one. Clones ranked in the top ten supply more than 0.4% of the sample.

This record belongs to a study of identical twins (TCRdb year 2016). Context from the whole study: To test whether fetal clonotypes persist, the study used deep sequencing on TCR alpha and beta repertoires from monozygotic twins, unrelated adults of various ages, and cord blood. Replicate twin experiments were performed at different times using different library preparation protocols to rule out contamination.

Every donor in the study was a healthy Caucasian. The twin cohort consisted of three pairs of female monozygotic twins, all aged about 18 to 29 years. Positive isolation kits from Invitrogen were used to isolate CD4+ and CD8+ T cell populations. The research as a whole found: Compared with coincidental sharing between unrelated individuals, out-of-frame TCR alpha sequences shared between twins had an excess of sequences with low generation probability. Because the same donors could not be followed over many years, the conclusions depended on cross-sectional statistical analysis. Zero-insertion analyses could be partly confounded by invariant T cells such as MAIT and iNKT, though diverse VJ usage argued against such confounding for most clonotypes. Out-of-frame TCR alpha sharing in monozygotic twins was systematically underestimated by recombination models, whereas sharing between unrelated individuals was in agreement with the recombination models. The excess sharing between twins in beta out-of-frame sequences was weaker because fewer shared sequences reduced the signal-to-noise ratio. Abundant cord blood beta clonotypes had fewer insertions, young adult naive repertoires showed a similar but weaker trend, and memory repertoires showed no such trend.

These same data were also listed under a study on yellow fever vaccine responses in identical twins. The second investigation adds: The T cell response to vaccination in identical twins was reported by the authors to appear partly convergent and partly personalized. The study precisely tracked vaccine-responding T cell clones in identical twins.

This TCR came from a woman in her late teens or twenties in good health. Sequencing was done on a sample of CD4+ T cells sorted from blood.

The CDR3 is CASSPPTGNFYEQYF. The nucleotide sequence is TGTGCCAGCAGCCCCCCGACAGGAAATTTCTACGAGCAGTACTTC. The receptor chain draws on TRBV7-8 and TRBJ2-7, with a tentative D gene TRBD1 over 6 matching bases. The V end loses 5 bases and the J end loses 3 bases, and a stretch of 17 bases separates them. The CDR3 numbers 15 residues from cysteine through phenylalanine. The sequence is cut down to CDR3 DNA, 45 bases in frame from base 1. The germline V gene encodes CDR1 SGHVS and CDR2 FQNEAQ.